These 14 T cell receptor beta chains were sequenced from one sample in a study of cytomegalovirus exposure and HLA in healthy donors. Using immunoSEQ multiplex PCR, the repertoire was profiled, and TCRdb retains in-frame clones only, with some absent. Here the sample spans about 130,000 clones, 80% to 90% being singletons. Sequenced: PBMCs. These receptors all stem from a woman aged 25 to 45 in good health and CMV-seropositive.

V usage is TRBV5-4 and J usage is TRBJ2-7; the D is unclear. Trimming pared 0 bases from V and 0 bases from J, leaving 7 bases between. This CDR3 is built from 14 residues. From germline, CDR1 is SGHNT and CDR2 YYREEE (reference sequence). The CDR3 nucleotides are TGTGCCAGCAGCTTGGAATTTAGCTCCTACGAGCAGTACTTC. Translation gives CASSLEFSSYEQYF.

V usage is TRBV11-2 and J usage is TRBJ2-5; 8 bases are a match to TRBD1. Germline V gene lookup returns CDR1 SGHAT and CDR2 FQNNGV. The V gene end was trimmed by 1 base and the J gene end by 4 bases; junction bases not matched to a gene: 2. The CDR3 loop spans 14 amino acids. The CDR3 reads CASSLGTGGETQYF. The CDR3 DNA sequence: TGTGCCAGCAGCTTAGGAACAGGGGGAGAGACCCAGTACTTC.

DNA for the CDR3: TGTGCCATCTGGGCGGGACTAGCGGGGGCCTCGGATAGCTACAATGAGCAGTTCTTC. Its translation: CAIWAGLAGASDSYNEQFF. The chain employs TRBV2 and TRBJ2-1; 14 bases are a match to TRBD2. The CDR3 totals 19 residues. V lost 10 bases and J lost 3; bases outside the gene matches: 17. CDR1 is SNHLY and CDR2 is FYNNEI in the germline V gene.

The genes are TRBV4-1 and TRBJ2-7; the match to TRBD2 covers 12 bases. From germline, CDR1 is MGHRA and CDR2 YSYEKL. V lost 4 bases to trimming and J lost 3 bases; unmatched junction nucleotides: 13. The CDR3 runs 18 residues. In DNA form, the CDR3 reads TGCGCCAGCAGCCGGTCATCTAGCGGGAGGGGGACCTACTACGAGCAGTACTTC. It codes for CASSRSSSGRGTYYEQYF.

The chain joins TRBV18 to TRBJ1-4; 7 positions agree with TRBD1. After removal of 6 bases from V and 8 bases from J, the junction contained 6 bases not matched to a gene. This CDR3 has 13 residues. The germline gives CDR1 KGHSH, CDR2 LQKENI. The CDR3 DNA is TGTGCCAGCTCGCTTGACAGGGACGAAAAACTGTTTTTT. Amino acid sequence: CASSLDRDEKLFF. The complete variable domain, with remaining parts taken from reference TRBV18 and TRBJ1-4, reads NAGVMQNPRHLVRRRGQEARLRCSPMKGHSHVYWYRQLPEEGLKFMVYLQKENIIDESGMPKERFSAEFPKEGPSILRIQQVVRGDSAAYFCASSLDRDEKLFFGSGTQLSVL.

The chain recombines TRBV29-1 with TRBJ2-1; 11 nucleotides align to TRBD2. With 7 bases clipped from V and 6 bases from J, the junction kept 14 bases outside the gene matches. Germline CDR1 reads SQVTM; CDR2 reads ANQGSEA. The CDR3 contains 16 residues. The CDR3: CSARIAGGPYFNEQFF. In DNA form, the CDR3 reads TGCAGCGCTCGAATAGCGGGAGGGCCTTATTTCAATGAGCAGTTCTTC.

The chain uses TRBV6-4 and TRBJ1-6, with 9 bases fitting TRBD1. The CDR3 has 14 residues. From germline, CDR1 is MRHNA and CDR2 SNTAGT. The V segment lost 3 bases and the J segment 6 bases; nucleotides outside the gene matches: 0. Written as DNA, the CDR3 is TGTGCCAGCAGTGAGGGACAGGGTAATTCACCCCTCCACTTT. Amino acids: CASSEGQGNSPLHF.

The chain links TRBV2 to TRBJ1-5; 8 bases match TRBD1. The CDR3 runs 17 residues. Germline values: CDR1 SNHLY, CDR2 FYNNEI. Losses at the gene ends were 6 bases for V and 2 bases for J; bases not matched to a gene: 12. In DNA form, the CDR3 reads TGTGCCAGCAGCTCACTCAGGGGGCGAGGAGGCAATCAGCCCCAGCATTTT. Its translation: CASSSLRGRGGNQPQHF.

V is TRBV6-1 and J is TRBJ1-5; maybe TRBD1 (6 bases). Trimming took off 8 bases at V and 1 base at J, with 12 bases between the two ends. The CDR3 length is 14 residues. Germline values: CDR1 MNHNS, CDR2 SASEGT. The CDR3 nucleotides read TGTGCCAGCCACGGACAGACGAGCAATCAGCCCCAGCATTTT. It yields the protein CASHGQTSNQPQHF.

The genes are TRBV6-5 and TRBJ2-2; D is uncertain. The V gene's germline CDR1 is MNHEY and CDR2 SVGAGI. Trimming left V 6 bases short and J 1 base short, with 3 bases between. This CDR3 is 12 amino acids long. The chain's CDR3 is CASSLNTGELFF. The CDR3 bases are TGTGCCAGCAGCTTGAACACCGGGGAGCTGTTTTTT.

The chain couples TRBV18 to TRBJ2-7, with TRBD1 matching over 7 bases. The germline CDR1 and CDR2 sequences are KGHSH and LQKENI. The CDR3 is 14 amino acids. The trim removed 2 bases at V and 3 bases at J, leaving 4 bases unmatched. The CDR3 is CASSPSTGSYEQYF. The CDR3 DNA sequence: TGTGCCAGCTCACCATCGACAGGGAGCTACGAGCAGTACTTC.

The CDR3: CAISDRGHDEQYF. CDR3 coding DNA: TGTGCCATCAGTGACAGGGGTCACGACGAGCAGTACTTC. The chain carries TRBV10-3 and TRBJ2-7; perhaps TRBD1 as D (6 bases). The CDR3 sequence is 13 residues long. V was trimmed by 3 bases and J by 5 bases, leaving 11 bases between them. Germline loops: CDR1 ENHRY, CDR2 SYGVKD.

The CDR3, as DNA: TGTGCCAGCAGTTTAAGGCAGGGCGCGGGGGGTGAAAAACTGTTTTTT. Translating it yields CASSLRQGAGGEKLFF. The chain uses TRBV28 and TRBJ1-4; a possible D gene is TRBD1 (5 bases). The CDR3 length is 16 residues. Per the germline V gene, CDR1 is MDHEN and CDR2 is SYDVKM. The V gene lost 2 bases and the J gene lost 7 bases, with 17 bases spanning the gap. The variable domain in full, completed from reference TRBV28 and TRBJ1-4, reads DVKVTQSSRYLVKRTGEKVFLECVQDMDHENMFWYRQDPGLGLRLIYFSYDVKMKEKGDIPEGYSVSREKKERFSLILESASTNQTSMYLCASSLRQGAGGEKLFFGSGTQLSVL.

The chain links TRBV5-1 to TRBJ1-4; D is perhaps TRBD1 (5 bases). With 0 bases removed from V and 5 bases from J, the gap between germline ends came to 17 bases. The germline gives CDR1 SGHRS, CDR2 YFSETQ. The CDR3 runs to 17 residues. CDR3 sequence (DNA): TGCGCCAGCAGCTTGGATGGACCTAACCAGGGAAATGAAAAACTGTTTTTT. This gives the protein CASSLDGPNQGNEKLFF.